This is a list of T cell receptor beta chains from one sample in a study of CD8 T cells in Susac syndrome. TCRdb ran MiXCR on the immunoSEQ multiplex PCR reads and lists one entry per CDR3 protein. The repertoire consists of around 71,000 distinct CDR3 sequences, with over 95% occurring once and the leading ten covering 0.11%. Sample: CD4+ T cells from PBMCs. These receptor sequences come from a human donor with multiple sclerosis. Both conserved end residues are part of each CDR3. A D gene is named only where the DNA matches it firmly. Only some rows state a clone size, as once, few, many or a class for expanded clones.

d_call	clone_size	v_call	j_call	cdr3_nt	cdr3_aa
TRBD2	-	TRBV7-2	TRBJ2-7	TGTGCCAGCAGCCCACTAGCGGGGGGGTGGTACGAGCAGTACTTC	CASSPLAGGWYEQYF
TRBD1	-	TRBV7-2	TRBJ1-1	TGTGCCAGCAATCGACAGGGGAGGAACACTGAAGCTTTCTTT	CASNRQGRNTEAFF
-	-	TRBV7-9	TRBJ1-2	TGTGCCAGCAGCTTATTAGGGTTAGGCTATGGCTACACCTTC	CASSLLGLGYGYTF
-	-	TRBV7-2	TRBJ1-2	TGTGCCAGCAGCTTCCCAACAGGAACCTATGGCTACACCTTC	CASSFPTGTYGYTF
TRBD2	-	TRBV12-3/TRBV12-4	TRBJ2-1	TGTGCCAGCAGTCTAGCCGGGACTAGACCATACAATGAGCAGTTCTTC	CASSLAGTRPYNEQFF
TRBD2	-	TRBV7-2	TRBJ2-5	TGTGCCAGCAGCCGAGAGGGAGCGGGGGGGCGTGAGACCCAGTACTTC	CASSREGAGGRETQYF
-	-	TRBV3-1	TRBJ2-7	TGTGCCAGCAGCCAAGAACAGTCAAGTCGTACGCGGCAGTACTTC	CASSQEQSSRTRQYF
-	once	TRBV6-1	TRBJ2-1	TGTGCCACCACTCCGTGGGTCTCCTGGAGCAATGAGCAGTTCTTC	CATTPWVSWSNEQFF
TRBD2	-	TRBV25-1	TRBJ2-5	TGTGCCAGCAACCCGCCGACTAGCGGGGATGAGACCCAGTACTTC	CASNPPTSGDETQYF
-	-	TRBV6-6	TRBJ1-1	TGTGCCAGCAGTGACCGGGCTAGCGCTGAAGCTTTCTTT	CASSDRASAEAFF
TRBD2	-	TRBV30	TRBJ2-3	TGTGCCTGGGGATCCGGCGGGGGAACAGATACGCAGTATTTT	CAWGSGGGTDTQYF
TRBD1	-	TRBV3-1	TRBJ1-2	TGTGCCAGCACTAACAGGGGGCGCGGGGATGGCTACACCTTC	CASTNRGRGDGYTF
-	-	TRBV4-3	TRBJ2-5	TGCGCCAGCAGCCAAGAGACTCGAGAGACCCAGTACTTC	CASSQETRETQYF
TRBD1	-	TRBV4-1	TRBJ2-7	TGCGCCAGCAGCCAAGTTAAAGACAGGGATCGCTACGAGCAGTACTTC	CASSQVKDRDRYEQYF
-	-	TRBV20-1	TRBJ1-4	TGCAGTGCTAGAGATCATAAGAATGAAAAACTGTTTTTT	CSARDHKNEKLFF
-	-	TRBV20-1	TRBJ1-5	TGCAGTGCTAGACCCGACAGCCCGAATGGGCCCCAGCATTTT	CSARPDSPNGPQHF
-	-	TRBV4-2	TRBJ1-2	TGTGCCAGCAGCGAAGGGACATATAACTATGGCTACACCTTC	CASSEGTYNYGYTF
-	once	TRBV4-1	TRBJ1-2	TGCGCCAGCAGCCAGACCACAGGGATCTATGGCTACACCTTC	CASSQTTGIYGYTF
TRBD2	-	TRBV7-9	TRBJ2-3	TGTGCCAGCAGCCACGGGACTAGCGGGACCAAAGGCGCAGATACGCAGTATTTT	CASSHGTSGTKGADTQYF
TRBD1	-	TRBV7-9	TRBJ1-5	TGTGCCAGCAGCCCAGGGGGGTTATATCAGCCCCAGCATTTT	CASSPGGLYQPQHF
-	-	TRBV20-1	TRBJ1-3	TGCAGTGTCCTTCCGCGCCCCGCCGGTGGAAACACCATATATTTT	CSVLPRPAGGNTIYF
-	-	TRBV27	TRBJ1-1	TGTGCCAGCAGTTTAACTCTGAACGCTGAAGCTTTCTTT	CASSLTLNAEAFF
-	once	TRBV5-1	TRBJ2-5	TGCGCCAGCAGCTTGTCTGCGACCGGAGAGACCCAGTACTTC	CASSLSATGETQYF
TRBD1	-	TRBV11-1	TRBJ2-1	TGTGCCAGCAGCACGGGACAGGGAGAGAATGAGCAGTTCTTC	CASSTGQGENEQFF
TRBD1	-	TRBV29-1	TRBJ2-4	TGCAGCGTTGTAGACGGGACAGGAGGAAACATTCAGTACTTC	CSVVDGTGGNIQYF
TRBD1	-	TRBV29-1	TRBJ2-7	TGCAGCGTTGATGGGACAGCGTGGGGCTCCTACGAGCAGTACTTC	CSVDGTAWGSYEQYF
TRBD1	-	TRBV3-1	TRBJ1-5	TGTGCCAGCAGCCCAGGGACAGGGCAACAGCCCCAGCATTTT	CASSPGTGQQPQHF
-	-	TRBV20-1	TRBJ2-7	TGCAGTGCTACCGGACCGACCTACGAGCAGTACTTC	CSATGPTYEQYF
-	-	TRBV30	TRBJ2-7	TGTGCCTGGAGTCTCAAAGGAAACGAGCAGTACTTC	CAWSLKGNEQYF
-	-	TRBV28	TRBJ2-3	TGTGCCAGCAGTTCGGGGGACATAAGCACAGATACGCAGTATTTT	CASSSGDISTDTQYF
-	-	TRBV7-2	TRBJ1-1	TGTGCCAGCAGCCCGAGCCCGGCCAACACTGAAGCTTTCTTT	CASSPSPANTEAFF
-	-	TRBV6-1	TRBJ2-5	TGTGCCAGCATATCTGTCGGAAGGGAGACCCAGTACTTC	CASISVGRETQYF
TRBD2	once	TRBV12-3/TRBV12-4	TRBJ2-5	TGTGCCAGCAGAAGGACTAGCGGGGAGACCCAGTACTTC	CASRRTSGETQYF
-	-	TRBV6-6	TRBJ2-7	TGTGCCAGCAGCCCACAGGGCTTCGGCTACGAGCAGTACTTC	CASSPQGFGYEQYF
-	-	TRBV4-2	TRBJ2-5	TGTGCCAGCAGCCAAGCGGGGAATGAAGGGACCCAGTACTTC	CASSQAGNEGTQYF
-	few	TRBV12-3/TRBV12-4	TRBJ2-7	TGTGCCAGCAGTTTAGCCGTGGGGAGAAGCTCCTACGAGCAGTACTTC	CASSLAVGRSSYEQYF
-	-	TRBV1	TRBJ2-2	TGCACCAGCAGCCAAGATCACTACCGGACCACCGGGGAGCTGTTTTTT	CTSSQDHYRTTGELFF
-	-	TRBV10-3	TRBJ2-7	TGTGCCATCAGGGGGGACCGTTCGGGAGAGCAGTACTTC	CAIRGDRSGEQYF
-	-	TRBV9	TRBJ1-6	TGTGCCAGCAGCCCCTATACCGGGACCGAAACACCCCTCCACTTT	CASSPYTGTETPLHF
-	-	TRBV5-8	TRBJ1-5	TGTGCCAGCAACCTTCAGGGGTGGCATCAGCCCCAGCATTTT	CASNLQGWHQPQHF
-	-	TRBV20-1	TRBJ2-1	TGCAGTGCACCAACTAGTACCTATGAGCAGTTCTTC	CSAPTSTYEQFF
-	-	TRBV4-3	TRBJ1-6	TGCGCCAGCAGCCAAGATAACGTAGAGAATTCACCCCTCCACTTT	CASSQDNVENSPLHF